This T cell receptor beta chain originates from a study of shared clonotypes between healthy human individuals. Trimming cost V 1 base and J 4 bases; bases outside gene matches: 11. The CDR3 has 18 amino acids. Germline V gene sequence: CDR1 SGHAT, CDR2 FQNNGV. This clone came up once. The naive CD8 population came from CD45RO-negative cells selected for CCR7, without terminally differentiated effector memory CD45RA+ cells. Assay execution proceeded at the deep level. Assay used: immunoSEQ multiplex PCR; TCRdb lists only in-frame clones, some missing. The sample holds about 2.1 million clones, about 93% seen once.

The chain links TRBV11-2 to TRBJ2-1; 9 bases agree with TRBD2. The TCR sequence derives from a young man in good health. Some clones in this sample may be carry-over from other donors' samples. The specimen sequenced was naive CD8+ T cells from PBMCs. CDR3 nucleotides: TGTGCCAGCAGCTTAGGGTCCGGCGGGAGGGCCGGTTACAATGAGCAGTTCTTC. It yields the protein CASSLGSGGRAGYNEQFF.